A selection of T cell receptor beta chains follows, all from one sample in a study of shared clonotypes between healthy human individuals. The repertoire was sequenced with immunoSEQ multiplex PCR; TCRdb's copy has only in-frame clones and lacks some. The sample records about 600,000 clones, 98% being singletons. Sequenced: naive CD8+ T cells sorted from blood. The receptors here all came from a man aged 30 to 39 in good health. Each CDR3 is given with its conserved first and last residue. A D gene is named only where the DNA matches it firmly. Rows may omit the clone size; those that give it use once, few, many or a size class.

d_call j_call v_call clone_size cdr3_aa cdr3_nt
NA TRBJ2-7 TRBV15 NA CATSRLPGGYEQYF TGTGCCACCAGCCGTCTCCCCGGGGGCTACGAGCAGTACTTC
TRBD1 TRBJ2-1 TRBV28 NA CASILGWGQGSNEQFF TGTGCCAGCATCTTGGGTTGGGGACAGGGGAGCAATGAGCAGTTCTTC
TRBD1 TRBJ2-2 TRBV7-2 NA CASTGTGAVGELFF TGTGCCAGCACCGGGACAGGGGCTGTCGGGGAGCTGTTTTTT
TRBD2 TRBJ2-4 TRBV4-3 NA CASSQDVGSGGIQYF TGCGCCAGCAGCCAAGATGTTGGATCGGGGGGCATTCAGTACTTC
TRBD1 TRBJ2-1 TRBV9 NA CASSPGTAVYEQFF TGTGCCAGCAGCCCCGGGACAGCTGTATATGAGCAGTTCTTC
NA TRBJ1-1 TRBV28 NA CASSQGLESNTEAFF TGTGCCAGCAGTCAAGGGTTGGAGTCGAACACTGAAGCTTTCTTT
NA TRBJ1-1 TRBV7-2 few CASSSVAGGTEAFF TGTGCCAGCAGCTCAGTAGCCGGGGGCACTGAAGCTTTCTTT
TRBD2 TRBJ2-7 TRBV5-5 NA CASSFPTSGSSYEQYF TGTGCCAGCAGCTTCCCAACTAGCGGGAGCTCCTACGAGCAGTACTTC
NA TRBJ2-2 TRBV7-9 NA CASSSGRLEKNTGELFF TGTGCCAGCAGCTCGGGGAGACTAGAAAAGAACACCGGGGAGCTGTTTTTT
NA TRBJ2-7 TRBV2 NA CASSALEMRAVYSYEQYF TGTGCCAGCAGTGCGTTAGAGATGCGGGCCGTGTACTCCTACGAGCAGTACTTC
NA TRBJ1-4 TRBV7-9 NA CASTGGGAEEKLFF TGTGCCAGCACCGGCGGGGGGGCCGAAGAAAAACTGTTTTTT
NA TRBJ2-7 TRBV27 NA CASSLGVGPYEQYF TGTGCCAGCAGTTTAGGGGTAGGGCCCTACGAGCAGTACTTC
TRBD1 TRBJ2-7 TRBV9 NA CASSVAGSGGYEQYF TGTGCCAGCAGCGTAGCGGGTTCAGGGGGCTACGAGCAGTACTTC
NA TRBJ2-7 TRBV4-1 NA CASSQDEFGGGSYEQYF TGCGCCAGCAGCCAAGATGAATTTGGGGGCGGGTCCTACGAGCAGTACTTC
TRBD1 TRBJ2-1 TRBV28 NA CASLRRDRLPGQFF TGTGCCAGCCTTCGTCGGGACAGGCTCCCCGGGCAGTTCTTC
NA TRBJ2-7 TRBV4-3 NA CASSQDLKSGIDEQYF TGCGCCAGCAGCCAGGATTTGAAGTCGGGGATCGACGAGCAGTACTTC
NA TRBJ1-1 TRBV27 NA CAIAVSPGTEAFF TGTGCCATTGCGGTGTCCCCAGGGACTGAAGCTTTCTTT
NA TRBJ2-7 TRBV28 once CATSQEGPATHEQYF TGTGCCACCTCCCAGGAGGGACCCGCAACCCACGAGCAGTACTTC
TRBD2 TRBJ2-1 TRBV7-9 NA CASIGRLAGDLTYNEQFF TGTGCCAGCATTGGGAGGCTAGCGGGAGACCTTACCTACAATGAGCAGTTCTTC
TRBD2 TRBJ2-2 TRBV6-1 NA CASRSGLGNTGELFF TGTGCCAGCAGGTCTGGACTAGGGAACACCGGGGAGCTGTTTTTT
NA TRBJ2-3 TRBV27 NA CASSTRDTVTTDTQYF TGTGCCAGCAGTACACGGGACACCGTCACAACAGATACGCAGTATTTT
NA TRBJ1-5 TRBV29-1 NA CSVASGWGNQPQHF TGCAGCGTAGCAAGCGGGTGGGGCAATCAGCCCCAGCATTTT
NA TRBJ2-2 TRBV10-3 NA CAIGFEGTGELFF TGTGCCATCGGTTTCGAGGGGACCGGGGAGCTGTTTTTT
NA TRBJ1-1 TRBV7-9 NA CASSLRGLSFMNTEAFF TGTGCCAGCAGCTTAAGGGGACTGAGCTTCATGAACACTGAAGCTTTCTTT
TRBD2 TRBJ2-2 TRBV7-9 NA CASSLGTSGMTGELFF TGTGCCAGCAGCTTGGGGACTAGCGGGATGACCGGGGAGCTGTTTTTT
TRBD1 TRBJ2-5 TRBV5-1 NA CASSPSGTGGAETQYF TGCGCCAGCAGCCCCTCCGGGACAGGGGGCGCAGAGACCCAGTACTTC
NA TRBJ1-1 TRBV21-1 NA CASFLRQGGRYTEAFF TGTGCCAGCTTCCTCCGGCAGGGAGGGAGGTACACTGAAGCTTTCTTT
NA TRBJ1-5 TRBV7-2 NA CASSLVGHSNQPQHF TGTGCCAGCAGCTTAGTCGGACATAGCAATCAGCCCCAGCATTTT
NA TRBJ1-4 TRBV4-1 once CASSQDDQGYSWTNEKLFF TGCGCCAGCAGCCAAGATGACCAGGGGTACAGTTGGACTAATGAAAAACTGTTTTTT
NA TRBJ1-5 TRBV7-8 NA CASSLEGVYSNQPQHF TGTGCCAGCAGCTTAGAAGGGGTGTATAGCAATCAGCCCCAGCATTTT
NA TRBJ1-5 TRBV9 NA CASSGDGGLDQPQHF TGTGCCAGCAGCGGAGATGGGGGGCTGGATCAGCCCCAGCATTTT